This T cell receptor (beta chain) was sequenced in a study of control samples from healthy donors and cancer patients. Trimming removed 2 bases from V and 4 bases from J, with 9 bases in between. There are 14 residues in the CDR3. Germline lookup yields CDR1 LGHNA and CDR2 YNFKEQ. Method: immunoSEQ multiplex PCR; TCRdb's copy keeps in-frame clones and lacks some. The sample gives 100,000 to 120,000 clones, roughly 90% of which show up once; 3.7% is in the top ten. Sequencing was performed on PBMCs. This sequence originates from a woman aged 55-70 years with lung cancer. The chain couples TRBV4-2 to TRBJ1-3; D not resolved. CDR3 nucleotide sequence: TGTGCCAGCAGCCAACCCCCCACCGGAAACACCATATATTTT. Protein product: CASSQPPTGNTIYF.